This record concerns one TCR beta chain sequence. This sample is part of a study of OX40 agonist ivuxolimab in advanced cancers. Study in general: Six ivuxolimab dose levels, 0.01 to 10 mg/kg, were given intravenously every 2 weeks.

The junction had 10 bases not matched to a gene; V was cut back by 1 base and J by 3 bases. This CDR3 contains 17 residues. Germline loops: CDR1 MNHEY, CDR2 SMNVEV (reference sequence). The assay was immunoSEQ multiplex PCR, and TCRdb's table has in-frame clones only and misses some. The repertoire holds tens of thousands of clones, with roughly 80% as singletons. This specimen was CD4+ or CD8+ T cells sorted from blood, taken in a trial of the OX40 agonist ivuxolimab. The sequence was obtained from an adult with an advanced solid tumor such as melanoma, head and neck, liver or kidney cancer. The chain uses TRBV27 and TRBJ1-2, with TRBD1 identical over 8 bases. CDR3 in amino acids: CASSLFGSSGGYYGYTF. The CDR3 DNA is TGTGCCAGCAGTTTATTCGGGTCGTCAGGGGGCTACTATGGCTACACCTTC.